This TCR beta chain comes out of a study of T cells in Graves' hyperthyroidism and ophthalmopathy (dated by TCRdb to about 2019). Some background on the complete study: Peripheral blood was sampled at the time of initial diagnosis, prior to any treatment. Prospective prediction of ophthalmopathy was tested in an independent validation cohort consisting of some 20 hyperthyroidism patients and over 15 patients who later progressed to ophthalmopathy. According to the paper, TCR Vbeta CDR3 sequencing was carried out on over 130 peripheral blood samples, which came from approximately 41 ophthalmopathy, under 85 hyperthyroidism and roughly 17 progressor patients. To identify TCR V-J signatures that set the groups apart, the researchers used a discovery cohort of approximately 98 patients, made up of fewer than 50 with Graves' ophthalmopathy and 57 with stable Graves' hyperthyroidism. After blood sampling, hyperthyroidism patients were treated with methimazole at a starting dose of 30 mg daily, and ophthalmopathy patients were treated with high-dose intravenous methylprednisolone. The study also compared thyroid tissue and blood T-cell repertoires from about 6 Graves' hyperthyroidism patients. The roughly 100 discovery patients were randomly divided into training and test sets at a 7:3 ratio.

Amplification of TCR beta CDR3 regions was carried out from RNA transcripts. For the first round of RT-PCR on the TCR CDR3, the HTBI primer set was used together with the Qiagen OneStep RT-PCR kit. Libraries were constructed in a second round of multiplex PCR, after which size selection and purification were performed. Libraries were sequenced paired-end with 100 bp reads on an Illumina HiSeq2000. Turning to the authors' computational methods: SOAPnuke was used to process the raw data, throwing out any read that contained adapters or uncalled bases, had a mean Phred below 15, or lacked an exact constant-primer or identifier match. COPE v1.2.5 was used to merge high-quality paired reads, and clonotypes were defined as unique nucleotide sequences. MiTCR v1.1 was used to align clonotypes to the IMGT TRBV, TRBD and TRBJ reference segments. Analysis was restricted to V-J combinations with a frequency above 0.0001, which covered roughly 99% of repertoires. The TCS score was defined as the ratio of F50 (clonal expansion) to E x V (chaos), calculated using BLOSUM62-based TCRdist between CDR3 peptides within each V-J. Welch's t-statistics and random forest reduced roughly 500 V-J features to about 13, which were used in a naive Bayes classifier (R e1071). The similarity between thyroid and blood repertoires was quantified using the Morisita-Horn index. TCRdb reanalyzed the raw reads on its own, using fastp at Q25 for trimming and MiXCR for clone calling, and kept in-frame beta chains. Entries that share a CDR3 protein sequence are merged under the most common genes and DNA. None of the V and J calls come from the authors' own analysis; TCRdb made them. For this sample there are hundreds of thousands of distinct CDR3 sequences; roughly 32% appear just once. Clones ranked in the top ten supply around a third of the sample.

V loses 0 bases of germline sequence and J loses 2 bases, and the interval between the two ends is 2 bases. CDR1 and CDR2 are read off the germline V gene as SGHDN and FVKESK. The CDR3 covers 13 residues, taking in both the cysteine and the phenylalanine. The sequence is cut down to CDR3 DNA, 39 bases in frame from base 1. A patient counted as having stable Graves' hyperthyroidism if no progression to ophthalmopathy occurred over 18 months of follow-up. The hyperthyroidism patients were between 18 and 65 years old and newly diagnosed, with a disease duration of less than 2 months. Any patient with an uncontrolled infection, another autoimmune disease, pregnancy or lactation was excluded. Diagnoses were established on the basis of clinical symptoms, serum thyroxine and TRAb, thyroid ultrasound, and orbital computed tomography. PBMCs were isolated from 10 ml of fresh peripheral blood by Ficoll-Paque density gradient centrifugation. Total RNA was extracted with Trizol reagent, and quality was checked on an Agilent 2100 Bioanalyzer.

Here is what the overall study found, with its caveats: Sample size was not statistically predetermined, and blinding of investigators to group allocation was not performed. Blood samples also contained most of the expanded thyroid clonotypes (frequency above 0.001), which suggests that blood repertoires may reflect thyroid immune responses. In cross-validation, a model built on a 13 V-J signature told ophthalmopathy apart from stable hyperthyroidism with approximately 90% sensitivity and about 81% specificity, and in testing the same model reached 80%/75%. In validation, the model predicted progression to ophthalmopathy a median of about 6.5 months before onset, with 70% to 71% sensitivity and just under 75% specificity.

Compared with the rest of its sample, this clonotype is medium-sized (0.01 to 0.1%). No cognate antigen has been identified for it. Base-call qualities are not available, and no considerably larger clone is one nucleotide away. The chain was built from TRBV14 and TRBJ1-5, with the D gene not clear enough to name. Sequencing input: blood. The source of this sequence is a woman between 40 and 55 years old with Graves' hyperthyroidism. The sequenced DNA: TGTGCCAGCAGCCAAGATGGCAATCAGCCCCAGCATTTT. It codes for CASSQDGNQPQHF.